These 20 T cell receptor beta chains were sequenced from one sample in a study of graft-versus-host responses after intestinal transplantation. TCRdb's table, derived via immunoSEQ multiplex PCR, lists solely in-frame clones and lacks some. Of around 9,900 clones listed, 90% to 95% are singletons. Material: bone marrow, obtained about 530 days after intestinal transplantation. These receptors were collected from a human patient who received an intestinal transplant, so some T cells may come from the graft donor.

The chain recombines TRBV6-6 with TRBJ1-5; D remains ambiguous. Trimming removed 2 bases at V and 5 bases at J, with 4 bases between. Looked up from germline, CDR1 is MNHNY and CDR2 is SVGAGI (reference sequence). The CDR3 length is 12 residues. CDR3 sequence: CASSYGHQPQHF. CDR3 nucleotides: TGTGCCAGCAGTTACGGTCATCAGCCCCAGCATTTT.

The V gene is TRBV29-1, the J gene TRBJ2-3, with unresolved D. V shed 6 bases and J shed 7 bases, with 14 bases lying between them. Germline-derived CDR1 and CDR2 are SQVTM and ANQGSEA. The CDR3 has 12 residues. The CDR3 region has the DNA TGCAGCGTCGCACCTCGACCTAATACGCAGTATTTT. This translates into CSVAPRPNTQYF.

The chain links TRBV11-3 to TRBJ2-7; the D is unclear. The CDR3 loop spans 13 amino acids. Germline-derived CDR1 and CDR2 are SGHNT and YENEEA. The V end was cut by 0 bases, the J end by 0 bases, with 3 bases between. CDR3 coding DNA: TGTGCCAGCAGCTTAGAAGTCTCCTACGAGCAGTACTTC. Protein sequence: CASSLEVSYEQYF.

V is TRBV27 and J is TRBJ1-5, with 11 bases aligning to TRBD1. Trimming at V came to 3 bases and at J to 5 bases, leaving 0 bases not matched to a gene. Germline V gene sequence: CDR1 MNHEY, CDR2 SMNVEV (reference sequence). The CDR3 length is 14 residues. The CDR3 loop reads CASSLGQGDQPQHF. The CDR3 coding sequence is TGTGCCAGCAGTTTGGGACAGGGGGATCAGCCCCAGCATTTT.

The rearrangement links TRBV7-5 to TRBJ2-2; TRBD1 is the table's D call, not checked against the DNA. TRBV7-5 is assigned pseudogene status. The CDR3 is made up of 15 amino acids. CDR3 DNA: TGTGCCAGCAGCCCCCCAGGAATCTACACCGGGGAGCTGTTTTTT. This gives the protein CASSPPGIYTGELFF.

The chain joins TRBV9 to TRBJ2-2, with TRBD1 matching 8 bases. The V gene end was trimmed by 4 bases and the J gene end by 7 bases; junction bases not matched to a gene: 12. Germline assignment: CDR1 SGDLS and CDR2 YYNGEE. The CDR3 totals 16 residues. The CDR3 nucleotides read TGTGCCAGCAGCCCACAGACAGGGGCACTGGGCGGGGAGCTGTTTTTT. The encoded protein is CASSPQTGALGGELFF.

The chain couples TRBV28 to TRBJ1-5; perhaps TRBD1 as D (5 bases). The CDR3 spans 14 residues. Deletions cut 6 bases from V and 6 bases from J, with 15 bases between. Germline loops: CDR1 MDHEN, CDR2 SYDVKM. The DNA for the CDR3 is TGTGCCAGCAGACCTACAGGACTCGGTCAGCCCCAGCATTTT. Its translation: CASRPTGLGQPQHF.

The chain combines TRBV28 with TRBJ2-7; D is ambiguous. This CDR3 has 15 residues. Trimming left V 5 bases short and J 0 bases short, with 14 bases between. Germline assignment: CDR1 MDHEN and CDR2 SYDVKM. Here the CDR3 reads CASSTRQQLSYEQYF. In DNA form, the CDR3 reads TGTGCCAGCAGTACAAGGCAACAGCTCTCCTACGAGCAGTACTTC.

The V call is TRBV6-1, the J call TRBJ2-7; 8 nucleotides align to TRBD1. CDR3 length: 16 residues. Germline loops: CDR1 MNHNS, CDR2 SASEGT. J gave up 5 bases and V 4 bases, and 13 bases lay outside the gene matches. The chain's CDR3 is CASSGGRGRGRDEQYF. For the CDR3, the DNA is TGTGCCAGCAGTGGGGGACGGGGCAGGGGGCGTGACGAGCAGTACTTC.

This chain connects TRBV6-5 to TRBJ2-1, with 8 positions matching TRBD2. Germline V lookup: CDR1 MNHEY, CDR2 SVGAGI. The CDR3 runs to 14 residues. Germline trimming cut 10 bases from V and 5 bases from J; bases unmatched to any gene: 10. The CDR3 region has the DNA TGTGCCACCAGAGCGGGAGATTTAGACAATGAGCAGTTCTTC. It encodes CATRAGDLDNEQFF.

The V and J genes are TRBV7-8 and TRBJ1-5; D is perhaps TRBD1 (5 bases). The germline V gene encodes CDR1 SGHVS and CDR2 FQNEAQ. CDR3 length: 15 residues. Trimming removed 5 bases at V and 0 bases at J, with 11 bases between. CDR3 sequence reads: CASSATGNSNQPQHF. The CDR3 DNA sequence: TGTGCCAGCAGCGCAACAGGTAATAGCAATCAGCCCCAGCATTTT. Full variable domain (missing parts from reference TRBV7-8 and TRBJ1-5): GAGVSQSPRYKVAKRGQDVALRCDPISGHVSLFWYQQALGQGPEFLTYFQNEAQLDKSGLPSDRFFAERPEGSVSTLKIQRTQQEDSAVYLCASSATGNSNQPQHFGDGTRLSIL.

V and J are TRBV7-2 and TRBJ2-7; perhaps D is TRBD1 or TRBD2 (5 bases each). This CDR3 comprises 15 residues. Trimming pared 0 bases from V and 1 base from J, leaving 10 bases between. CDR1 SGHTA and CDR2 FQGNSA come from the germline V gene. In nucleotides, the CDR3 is TGTGCCAGCAGCTTAGCGGGGACCGCATCCTACGAGCAGTACTTC. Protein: CASSLAGTASYEQYF.

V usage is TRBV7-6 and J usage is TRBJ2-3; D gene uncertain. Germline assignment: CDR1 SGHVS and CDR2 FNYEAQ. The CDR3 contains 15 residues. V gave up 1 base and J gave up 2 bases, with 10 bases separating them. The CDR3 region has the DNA TGTGCCAGCAGCTTAGATGGCGGAGCCACAGATACGCAGTATTTT. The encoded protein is CASSLDGGATDTQYF.

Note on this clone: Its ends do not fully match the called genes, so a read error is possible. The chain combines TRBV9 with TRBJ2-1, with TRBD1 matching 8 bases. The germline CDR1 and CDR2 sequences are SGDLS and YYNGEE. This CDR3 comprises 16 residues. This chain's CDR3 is CASSVAQGASYDEQFF. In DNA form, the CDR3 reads TGTGCCAGCAGCGTAGCCCAGGGGGCGTCCTACGATGAGCAGTTCTTC. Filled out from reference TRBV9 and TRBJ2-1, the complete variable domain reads DSGVTQTPKHLITATGQRVTLRCSPRSGDLSVYWYQQSLDQGLQFLIQYYNGEERAKGNILERFSAQQFPDLHSELNLSSLELGDSALYFCASSVAQGASYDEQFFGPGTRLTVL.

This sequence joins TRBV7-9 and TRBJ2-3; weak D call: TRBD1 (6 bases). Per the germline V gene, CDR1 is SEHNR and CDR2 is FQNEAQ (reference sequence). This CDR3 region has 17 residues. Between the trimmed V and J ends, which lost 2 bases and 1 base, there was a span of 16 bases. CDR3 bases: TGTGCCAGCAGCTTAACTGTCTCCGGGACACGCACAGATACGCAGTATTTT. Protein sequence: CASSLTVSGTRTDTQYF. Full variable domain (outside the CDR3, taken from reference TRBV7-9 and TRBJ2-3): DTGVSQNPRHKITKRGQNVTFRCDPISEHNRLYWYRQTLGQGPEFLTYFQNEAQLEKSRLLSDRFSAERPKGSFSTLEIQRTEQGDSAMYLCASSLTVSGTRTDTQYFGPGTRLTVL.

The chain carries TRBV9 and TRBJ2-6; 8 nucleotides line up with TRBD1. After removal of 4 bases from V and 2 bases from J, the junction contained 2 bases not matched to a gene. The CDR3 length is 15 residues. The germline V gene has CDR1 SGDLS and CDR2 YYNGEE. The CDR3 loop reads CASSTQGAGANVLTF. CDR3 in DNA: TGTGCCAGCAGCACACAGGGGGCTGGGGCCAACGTCCTGACTTTC.

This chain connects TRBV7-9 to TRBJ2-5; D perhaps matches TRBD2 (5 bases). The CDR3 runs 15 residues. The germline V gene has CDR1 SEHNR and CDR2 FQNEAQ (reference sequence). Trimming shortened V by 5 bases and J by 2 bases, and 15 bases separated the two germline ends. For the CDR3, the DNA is TGTGCCAGCAGCCCGAGCTTGACTATACAAGAGACCCAGTACTTC. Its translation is CASSPSLTIQETQYF.

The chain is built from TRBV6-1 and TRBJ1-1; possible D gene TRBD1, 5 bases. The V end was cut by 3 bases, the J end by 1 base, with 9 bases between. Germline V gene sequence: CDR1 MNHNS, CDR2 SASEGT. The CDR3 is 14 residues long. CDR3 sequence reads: CASSDPRANTEAFF. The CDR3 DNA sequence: TGTGCCAGCAGTGATCCCAGGGCGAACACTGAAGCTTTCTTT.

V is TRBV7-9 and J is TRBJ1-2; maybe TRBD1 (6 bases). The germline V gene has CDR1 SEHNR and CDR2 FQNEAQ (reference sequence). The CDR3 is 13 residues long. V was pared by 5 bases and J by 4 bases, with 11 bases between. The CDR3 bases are TGTGCCAGCAGCGTCCCACAGGGCTATGGCTACACCTTC. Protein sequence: CASSVPQGYGYTF.

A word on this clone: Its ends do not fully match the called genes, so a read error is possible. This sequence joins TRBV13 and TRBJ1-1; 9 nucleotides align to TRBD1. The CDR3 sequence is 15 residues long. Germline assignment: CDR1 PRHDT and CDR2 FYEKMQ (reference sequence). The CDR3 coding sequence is TGTGCCAGCAGCATAGGACAGGGGAAGGAAACTGAAGCTTTCTTT. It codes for CASSIGQGKETEAFF.